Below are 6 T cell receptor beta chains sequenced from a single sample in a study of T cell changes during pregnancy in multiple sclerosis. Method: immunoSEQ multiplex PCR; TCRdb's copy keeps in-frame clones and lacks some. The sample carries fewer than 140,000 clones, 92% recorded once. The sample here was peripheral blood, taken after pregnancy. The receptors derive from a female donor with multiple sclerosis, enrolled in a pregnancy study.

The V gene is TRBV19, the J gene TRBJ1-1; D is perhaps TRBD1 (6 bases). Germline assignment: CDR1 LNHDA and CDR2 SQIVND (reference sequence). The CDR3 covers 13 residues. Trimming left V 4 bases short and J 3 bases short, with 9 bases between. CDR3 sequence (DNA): TGTGCCAGTAGTACGTCAGGGGACACTGAAGCTTTCTTT. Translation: CASSTSGDTEAFF.

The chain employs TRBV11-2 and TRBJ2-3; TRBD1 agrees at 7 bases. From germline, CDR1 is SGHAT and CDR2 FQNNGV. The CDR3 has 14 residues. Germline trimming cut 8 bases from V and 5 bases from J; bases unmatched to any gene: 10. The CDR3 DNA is TGTGCCAGCGGCTCTAGGGGGCTGGGAGATACGCAGTATTTT. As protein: CASGSRGLGDTQYF.

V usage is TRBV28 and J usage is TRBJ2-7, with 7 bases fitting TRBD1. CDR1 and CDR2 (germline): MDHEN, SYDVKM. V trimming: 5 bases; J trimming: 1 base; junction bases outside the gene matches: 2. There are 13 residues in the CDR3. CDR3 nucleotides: TGTGCCAGCAGTAGGGACAGTTCCTACGAGCAGTACTTC. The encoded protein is CASSRDSSYEQYF.

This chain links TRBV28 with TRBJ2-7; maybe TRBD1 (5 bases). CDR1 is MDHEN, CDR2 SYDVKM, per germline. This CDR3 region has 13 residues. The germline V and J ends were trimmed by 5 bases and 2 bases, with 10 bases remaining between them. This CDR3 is CASSRQHPYEQYF. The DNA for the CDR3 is TGTGCCAGCAGTCGACAGCACCCCTACGAGCAGTACTTC.

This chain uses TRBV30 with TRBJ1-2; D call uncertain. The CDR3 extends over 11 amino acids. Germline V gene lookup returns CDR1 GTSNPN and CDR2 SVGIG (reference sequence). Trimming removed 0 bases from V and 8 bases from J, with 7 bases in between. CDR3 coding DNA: TGTGCCTGGAGTGTACTCCTAGGCTACACCTTC. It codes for CAWSVLLGYTF.

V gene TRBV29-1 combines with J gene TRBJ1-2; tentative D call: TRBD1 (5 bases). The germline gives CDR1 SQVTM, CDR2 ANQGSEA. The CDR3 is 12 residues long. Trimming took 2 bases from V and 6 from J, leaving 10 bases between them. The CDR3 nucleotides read TGCAGCGTTGAAAGGGGAACGGATGGCTACACCTTC. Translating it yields CSVERGTDGYTF.